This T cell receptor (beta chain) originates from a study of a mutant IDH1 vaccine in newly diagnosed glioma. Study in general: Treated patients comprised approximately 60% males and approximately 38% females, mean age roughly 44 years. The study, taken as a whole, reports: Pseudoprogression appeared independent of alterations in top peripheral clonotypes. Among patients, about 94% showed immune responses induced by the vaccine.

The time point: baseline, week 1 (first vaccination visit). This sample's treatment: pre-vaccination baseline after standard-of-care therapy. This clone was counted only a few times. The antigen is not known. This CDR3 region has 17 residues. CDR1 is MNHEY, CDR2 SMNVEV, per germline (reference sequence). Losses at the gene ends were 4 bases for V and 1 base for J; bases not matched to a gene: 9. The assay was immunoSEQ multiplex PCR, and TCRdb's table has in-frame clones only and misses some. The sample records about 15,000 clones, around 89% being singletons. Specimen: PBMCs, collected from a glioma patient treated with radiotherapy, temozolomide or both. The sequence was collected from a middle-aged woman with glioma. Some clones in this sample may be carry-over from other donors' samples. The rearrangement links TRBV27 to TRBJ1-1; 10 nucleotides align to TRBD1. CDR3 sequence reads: CASSSYGTGAQNTEAFF. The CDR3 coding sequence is TGTGCCAGCAGTTCCTACGGGACAGGGGCGCAGAACACTGAAGCTTTCTTT.